Listed below are T cell receptor beta chains from one sample, sequenced in a study of T cells after yellow fever vaccination. Using its own MiXCR run on the 5' RACE reads, TCRdb lists one record per CDR3 protein. The sample carries about 260,000 distinct CDR3 sequences, 3.6% recorded once. Sequencing used PBMCs, obtained 15 days after the yellow fever booster vaccination. Receptors originate from a man aged 18 to 29 who received the YFV17D yellow fever vaccine. CDR3s include the opening cysteine and the closing phenylalanine or tryptophan. A D gene is named only where the DNA matches it firmly. Part of the rows lack a size; the others show once, few, many or a class for expanded clones.

CDR3aa: CASSLSSSGGQETQYF
CDR3nt: TGTGCCAGCAGCTTATCGTCTAGCGGGGGACAAGAGACCCAGTACTTC
d_gene: TRBD2
abundance: many
v_gene: TRBV7-2
j_gene: TRBJ2-5

CDR3aa: CASHSGGNGYTF
CDR3nt: TGTGCCAGCCACTCCGGGGGGAACGGCTACACCTTC
d_gene: NA
abundance: few
v_gene: TRBV28
j_gene: TRBJ1-2

CDR3aa: CASSQEGNIGNYGYTF
CDR3nt: TGCGCCAGCAGCCAAGAGGGGAATATAGGGAACTATGGCTACACCTTC
d_gene: NA
abundance: many
v_gene: TRBV4-3
j_gene: TRBJ1-2

CDR3aa: CASSPIPPGIINGSPLHF
CDR3nt: TGTGCCAGCAGTCCAATCCCTCCAGGGATCATTAACGGATCACCCCTCCACTTT
d_gene: NA
abundance: NA
v_gene: TRBV27
j_gene: TRBJ1-6

CDR3aa: CASSSALNTEAFF
CDR3nt: TGTGCCAGCAGTTCCGCCCTGAACACTGAAGCTTTCTTT
d_gene: NA
abundance: many
v_gene: TRBV12-3/TRBV12-4
j_gene: TRBJ1-1

CDR3aa: CASRPGEGTEAFF
CDR3nt: TGTGCCAGCAGGCCCGGGGAGGGGACTGAAGCTTTCTTT
d_gene: NA
abundance: many
v_gene: TRBV3-1
j_gene: TRBJ1-1

CDR3aa: CASSLREGTDTQYF
CDR3nt: TGTGCCAGCAGCTTAAGGGAGGGCACAGATACGCAGTATTTT
d_gene: NA
abundance: many
v_gene: TRBV7-9
j_gene: TRBJ2-3

CDR3aa: CATSGASTSSYNEQFF
CDR3nt: TGTGCCACCAGTGGAGCGAGCACGAGCTCCTACAATGAGCAGTTCTTC
d_gene: NA
abundance: NA
v_gene: TRBV24-1
j_gene: TRBJ2-1

CDR3aa: CASSYSAQRYNEQFF
CDR3nt: TGTGCCAGCAGTTACTCAGCCCAGCGGTACAATGAGCAGTTCTTC
d_gene: NA
abundance: many
v_gene: TRBV6-5
j_gene: TRBJ2-1

CDR3aa: CASSLTRYNEQFF
CDR3nt: TGTGCCAGCAGCTTAACCCGATACAATGAGCAGTTCTTC
d_gene: NA
abundance: many
v_gene: TRBV7-2
j_gene: TRBJ2-1

CDR3aa: CASSLVGMRAGKETQYF
CDR3nt: TGTGCCAGCAGCTTAGTGGGAATGAGAGCGGGGAAAGAGACCCAGTACTTC
d_gene: TRBD2
abundance: many
v_gene: TRBV7-2
j_gene: TRBJ2-5

CDR3aa: CSAWASGGATGTDTQYF
CDR3nt: TGCAGTGCATGGGCTAGCGGGGGGGCGACCGGCACAGATACGCAGTATTTT
d_gene: TRBD2
abundance: many
v_gene: TRBV20-1
j_gene: TRBJ2-3

CDR3aa: CASSGAGGTYGYTF
CDR3nt: TGTGCCAGCAGCGGGGCAGGTGGCACCTATGGCTACACCTTC
d_gene: NA
abundance: many
v_gene: TRBV5-4
j_gene: TRBJ1-2

CDR3aa: CASSFNGHPNYGYTF
CDR3nt: TGTGCCAGCAGTTTCAACGGACACCCCAACTATGGCTACACCTTC
d_gene: NA
abundance: many
v_gene: TRBV27
j_gene: TRBJ1-2

CDR3aa: CASSQVTEAFF
CDR3nt: TGTGCCAGCAGCCAAGTCACTGAAGCTTTCTTT
d_gene: NA
abundance: many
v_gene: TRBV3-1
j_gene: TRBJ1-1

CDR3aa: CSVRSQDDSPLHF
CDR3nt: TGCAGCGTGAGAAGTCAGGATGATTCACCCCTCCACTTT
d_gene: NA
abundance: many
v_gene: TRBV29-1
j_gene: TRBJ1-6

CDR3aa: CASSTNGDGYTF
CDR3nt: TGTGCCAGCAGTACTAATGGGGATGGCTACACCTTC
d_gene: NA
abundance: NA
v_gene: TRBV19
j_gene: TRBJ1-2

CDR3aa: CASSSRAMNTEAFF
CDR3nt: TGTGCCAGCAGTAGCCGGGCTATGAACACTGAAGCTTTCTTT
d_gene: NA
abundance: many
v_gene: TRBV12-3/TRBV12-4
j_gene: TRBJ1-1

CDR3aa: CASSLTLGDEQFF
CDR3nt: TGTGCCAGCAGCTTAACTTTAGGAGATGAGCAGTTCTTC
d_gene: NA
abundance: many
v_gene: TRBV7-2
j_gene: TRBJ2-1

CDR3aa: CATSRELPGTGNTIYF
CDR3nt: TGTGCCACCAGCAGAGAACTACCAGGGACTGGAAACACCATATATTTT
d_gene: NA
abundance: many
v_gene: TRBV15
j_gene: TRBJ1-3

CDR3aa: CASSLEGPGLYSNQPQHF
CDR3nt: TGTGCCAGCAGCTTAGAGGGTCCAGGCTTGTATAGCAATCAGCCCCAGCATTTT
d_gene: NA
abundance: many
v_gene: TRBV7-2
j_gene: TRBJ1-5

CDR3aa: CASSLQGAYNEQFF
CDR3nt: TGTGCCAGCAGCTTACAGGGGGCTTACAATGAGCAGTTCTTC
d_gene: TRBD1
abundance: NA
v_gene: TRBV5-4
j_gene: TRBJ2-1

CDR3aa: CASSYRGVSGTGELFF
CDR3nt: TGTGCCAGCAGTTACAGGGGGGTTAGTGGCACCGGGGAGCTGTTTTTT
d_gene: TRBD1
abundance: many
v_gene: TRBV7-8
j_gene: TRBJ2-2

CDR3aa: CSATGLTEAFF
CDR3nt: TGCAGTGCCACCGGGCTAACTGAAGCTTTCTTT
d_gene: NA
abundance: many
v_gene: TRBV20-1
j_gene: TRBJ1-1

CDR3aa: CASSLDWTGSGNTIYF
CDR3nt: TGTGCCAGCAGCTTAGACTGGACAGGGAGCGGAAACACCATATATTTT
d_gene: TRBD1
abundance: many
v_gene: TRBV11-2
j_gene: TRBJ1-3

CDR3aa: CASSSLAGGADTQYF
CDR3nt: TGTGCCAGCAGCTCCCTAGCGGGGGGCGCAGATACGCAGTATTTT
d_gene: TRBD2
abundance: many
v_gene: TRBV7-6
j_gene: TRBJ2-3

CDR3aa: CASSQVLEQGAAGANVLTF
CDR3nt: TGTGCCAGCAGCCAAGTTTTGGAACAGGGGGCAGCTGGGGCCAACGTCCTGACTTTC
d_gene: TRBD1
abundance: few
v_gene: TRBV3-1
j_gene: TRBJ2-6